These 10 T cell receptor beta chains came from one sample sequenced in a study of blood T cell repertoires in COVID-19. Generated by immunoSEQ multiplex PCR, the TCRdb table keeps only in-frame clones and is missing some. This table holds about 150,000 clones, roughly 80% found once. The sequenced sample was peripheral blood. All receptors come from an elderly woman with COVID-19, enrolled during active disease.

The rearrangement joins TRBV2 to TRBJ1-5; D possibly corresponds to TRBD1 (5 bases). In germline, CDR1 is SNHLY, CDR2 FYNNEI. The CDR3 spans 15 residues. Trimming removed 2 bases from V and 5 bases from J, with 13 bases in between. CDR3 in DNA: TGTGCCAGCAGTGAACAGCAGGGCTCTTATCAGCCCCAGCATTTT. This encodes CASSEQQGSYQPQHF.

The V call is TRBV3-1 (or the pseudogene TRBV3-2), the J call TRBJ1-2; no clear D. This CDR3 contains 13 residues. Germline V gene sequence: CDR1 LGHDT, CDR2 YNNKEL (reference sequence). With 1 base removed from V and 8 bases from J, the gap between germline ends came to 11 bases. Written as DNA, the CDR3 is TGTGCCAGCAGCCAAGTGTCCGGGAACGGCTACACCTTC. Translating gives CASSQVSGNGYTF.

The chain has TRBV23-1 and TRBJ2-5; 11 bases are shared with TRBD2. TRBV23-1 is given ORF status, its function remaining uncertain. The junction had 8 bases not matched to a gene; V was cut back by 2 bases and J by 0 bases. The CDR3 sequence is 18 residues long. Here the CDR3 DNA reads TGCGCCAGCAGTCAAAGGGCTAGCGGGGGGCTGTACCAAGAGACCCAGTACTTC. Translated, it gives CASSQRASGGLYQETQYF.

This chain connects TRBV28 to TRBJ2-7; TRBD2 matches at 11 bases. This CDR3 contains 14 residues. V lost 11 bases to trimming and J lost 2 bases; unmatched junction nucleotides: 8. CDR1 is MDHEN and CDR2 is SYDVKM in the germline V gene. In DNA form, the CDR3 reads TGTGCCCCCCCGCTAGCGGGAGGTCCCTACGAGCAGTACTTC. Amino acids: CAPPLAGGPYEQYF.

The chain recombines TRBV7-8 with TRBJ1-2, with 7 bases fitting TRBD1. Germline lookup yields CDR1 SGHVS and CDR2 FQNEAQ. V shed 2 bases, J shed 7 bases, and the junction held 10 bases outside the gene matches. The CDR3 totals 15 residues. The CDR3 sequence is CASSLLTQGGGGYTF. In nucleotides, the CDR3 is TGTGCCAGCAGCTTACTTACGCAGGGGGGAGGTGGCTACACCTTC.

The table lists this clone with a few counts. The chain has TRBV7-9 and TRBJ2-7; 9 nucleotides align to TRBD1. Germline V gene data show CDR1 as SEHNR and CDR2 as FQNEAQ (reference sequence). CDR3 length: 16 residues. With V trimmed by 4 bases and J by 0 bases, 7 bases remained unmatched. CDR3 loop: CASSSPWDRDSYEQYF. The DNA for the CDR3 is TGTGCCAGCAGCTCCCCTTGGGACAGGGACTCCTACGAGCAGTACTTC.

This clone has just one count. J is TRBJ1-2 and V is TRBV10-3, with a tentative D call TRBD1 (5 bases). The CDR3 loop spans 15 amino acids. V lost 1 base and J lost 6, with 15 bases in between. The V gene's germline CDR1 is ENHRY and CDR2 SYGVKD. CDR3 in amino acids: CAISELGAGLNGYTF. In DNA, the CDR3 is TGTGCCATCAGTGAGTTAGGGGCCGGCCTGAATGGCTACACCTTC.

V and J are TRBV5-1 and TRBJ2-3, with D possibly matching TRBD2 (6 bases). CDR3 size: 17 residues. Trimming shortened V by 0 bases and J by 1 base, and 15 bases separated the two germline ends. Germline V gene lookup returns CDR1 SGHRS and CDR2 YFSETQ. CDR3 protein: CASSLGPQRGGTDTQYF. DNA for the CDR3: TGCGCCAGCAGCTTGGGGCCTCAGCGCGGGGGCACAGATACGCAGTATTTT.

The rearrangement uses TRBV9 and TRBJ1-2, with TRBD1 matching over 9 bases. The V gene end was trimmed by 0 bases and the J gene end by 5 bases; junction bases not matched to a gene: 8. Germline CDR1 SGDLS, CDR2 YYNGEE. The CDR3 covers 16 residues. DNA for the CDR3: TGTGCCAGCAGCGTAGATTTTCCGGGACAGGGATATGGCTACACCTTC. It codes for CASSVDFPGQGYGYTF.

The rearrangement joins TRBV11-3 to TRBJ2-5, with a tentative D call TRBD2 (5 bases). CDR3 length equals 12 residues. The ends were cut back, 5 bases at V and 9 bases at J, with 13 bases in the middle. Germline CDR1 and CDR2: SGHNT and YENEEA. CDR3 DNA sequence: TGTGCCAGCAGCGGGTCTTCCGGGGCCCAGTACTTC. Encoded protein: CASSGSSGAQYF.